The sequence of this T cell receptor beta chain was determined in a study of blood T cell repertoires in COVID-19. For the study at large: Sites in the United States, Italy and Spain provided acute and convalescent COVID-19 samples. The analysed material was cDNA or gDNA that came from T cells, B-cell-depleted T cells, or PBMCs.

The data were produced by immunoSEQ multiplex PCR, yet TCRdb's version contains in-frame clones alone and is incomplete. The top ten hold more than 1.5% of the sample, which has more than 140,000 clones, under 85% seen once. The CDR3 runs 15 residues. The germline CDR1 and CDR2 sequences are SGHTA and FQGNSA. V shed 5 bases and J shed 9 bases, with 20 bases lying between them. Material for sequencing was peripheral blood. This TCR was sampled from a human donor in a cohort sampled during active COVID-19. The V and J genes are TRBV7-2 and TRBJ2-1, with D possibly being TRBD1 (6 bases). The CDR3 bases are TGTGCCAGCAGCCCCCCGAGACAGGTTTATATTGAGCAGTTCTTC. Its protein is CASSPPRQVYIEQFF.